Listed here are 27 T cell receptor beta chains from one sample, sequenced in a study of blood T cell repertoires in COVID-19. The data were produced by immunoSEQ multiplex PCR, yet TCRdb's version contains in-frame clones alone and is incomplete. Counted here are 170,000 or so clones, around 83% occurring once; the ten biggest clones make up less than 2%. Input material: peripheral blood. Source of these receptors: a human donor in a cohort sampled during active COVID-19.

The V gene is TRBV7-9, the J gene TRBJ1-6; D not certain. The CDR3 is 14 amino acids. In germline, CDR1 is SEHNR, CDR2 FQNEAQ (reference sequence). V was cut by 7 bases and J by 5 bases, with 12 bases left in between. CDR3 nucleotides: TGTGCCAGCAAGCGCGGGATGGATAATTCACCCCTCCACTTT. Protein product: CASKRGMDNSPLHF. Full variable domain (remainder filled in from reference TRBV7-9 and TRBJ1-6): DTGVSQNPRHKITKRGQNVTFRCDPISEHNRLYWYRQTLGQGPEFLTYFQNEAQLEKSRLLSDRFSAERPKGSFSTLEIQRTEQGDSAMYLCASKRGMDNSPLHFGNGTRLTVT.

The chain couples TRBV3-1 (or the pseudogene TRBV3-2) to TRBJ2-7, with a tentative D call TRBD1 (6 bases). Germline CDR1 LGHDT, CDR2 YNNKEL (reference sequence). Trimming took 1 base from V and 6 from J, leaving 10 bases between them. The CDR3 covers 13 residues. The DNA for the CDR3 is TGTGCCAGCAGCCAAGTAACAGGGACCGAGCAGTACTTC. This codes for CASSQVTGTEQYF.

This chain links TRBV7-9 with TRBJ1-2; D gene unclear. Germline CDR1 reads SEHNR; CDR2 reads FQNEAQ (reference sequence). Trimming cost V 3 bases and J 2 bases, with 4 bases left between them. This CDR3 is 12 amino acids long. Here the CDR3 DNA reads TGTGCCAGCAGCTTCCCAAACTATGGCTACACCTTC. Its translation is CASSFPNYGYTF.

The V gene is TRBV19, the J gene TRBJ1-1, with no clear D. V lost 4 bases to trimming and J lost 2 bases, with 14 bases between them. The CDR3 consists of 15 residues. From germline, CDR1 is LNHDA and CDR2 SQIVND (reference sequence). The chain's CDR3 is CASSRSRKANTEAFF. CDR3 DNA sequence: TGTGCCAGTAGTAGAAGCAGGAAAGCTAACACTGAAGCTTTCTTT.

This chain links TRBV3-1 (or the pseudogene TRBV3-2) with TRBJ2-6; TRBD1 matches 7 bases. The germline V gene encodes CDR1 LGHDT and CDR2 YNNKEL (reference sequence). This CDR3 has 17 amino acids. The J segment lost 2 bases and the V segment lost 3 bases, leaving 7 bases of the junction unmatched. CDR3 region: CASSHPATGAGANVLTF. The CDR3 DNA reads as TGTGCCAGCAGCCACCCCGCCACAGGGGCTGGGGCCAACGTCCTGACTTTC.

The chain recombines TRBV5-1 with TRBJ2-7; 10 nucleotides agree with TRBD1. Germline-derived CDR1 and CDR2 are SGHRS and YFSETQ. This CDR3 region has 15 residues. Trimming removed 2 bases from V and 1 base from J; junction bases left unmatched: 3. CDR3 nucleotide sequence: TGCGCCAGCAGCTTCCGGGGACAGGGGTCCTACGAGCAGTACTTC. Translating it yields CASSFRGQGSYEQYF.

The chain has TRBV28 and TRBJ2-7; D might be TRBD2 (5 bases). This CDR3 has 14 amino acids. The germline V gene has CDR1 MDHEN and CDR2 SYDVKM. Trimming took 4 bases from V and 3 from J, leaving 13 bases between them. CDR3 sequence: CASSSTPEVYEQYF. DNA for the CDR3: TGTGCCAGCAGTTCTACACCGGAGGTCTACGAGCAGTACTTC.

The V gene is TRBV27, the J gene TRBJ2-1; 13 bases agree with TRBD2. CDR1 MNHEY and CDR2 SMNVEV come from the germline V gene (reference sequence). The trim removed 6 bases at V and 6 bases at J, leaving 11 bases unmatched. The length of the CDR3 is 17 residues. The CDR3: CASSIRTSGGGRNEQFF. CDR3 DNA sequence: TGTGCCAGCAGCATCCGGACTAGCGGGGGAGGCCGCAATGAGCAGTTCTTC.

This chain joins TRBV11-2 and TRBJ1-4; D uncertain. Germline lookup yields CDR1 SGHAT and CDR2 FQNNGV. Trimming shortened V by 0 bases and J by 3 bases, and 11 bases separated the two germline ends. This CDR3 region has 16 residues. CDR3 amino acids: CASSLDRGTSNEKLFF. CDR3 bases: TGTGCCAGCAGCTTAGATCGAGGAACCTCTAATGAAAAACTGTTTTTT.

This rearrangement joins TRBV7-2 to TRBJ2-1; 7 nucleotides match TRBD2. There are 16 residues in the CDR3. Germline V lookup: CDR1 SGHTA, CDR2 FQGNSA. The V and J ends lost 1 base and 3 bases, in that order; junction bases with no gene match: 6. The CDR3 region is CASSLVGRGFYNEQFF. CDR3 sequence (DNA): TGTGCCAGCAGCTTAGTAGGGAGGGGATTCTACAATGAGCAGTTCTTC.

This clone was observed a single time. This rearrangement joins TRBV5-8 to TRBJ1-5; the D gene is possibly TRBD1 (6 bases). CDR1 and CDR2 from the germline V gene are SGHTS and YDEGEE. This CDR3 is 14 amino acids long. Trimming pared 4 bases from V and 4 bases from J, leaving 12 bases between. CDR3 amino acids: CASSLGTRNQPQHF. CDR3 in DNA: TGTGCCAGCAGCCTCGGGACACGAAATCAGCCCCAGCATTTT.

The chain is built from TRBV4-1 and TRBJ2-1, with 12 bases identical to TRBD1. Germline CDR1 and CDR2: MGHRA and YSYEKL. Germline trimming cut 0 bases from V and 7 bases from J; bases unmatched to any gene: 4. The CDR3 is 16 residues long. This chain's CDR3 is CASSQDWDRGLNEQFF. Written as DNA, the CDR3 is TGCGCCAGCAGCCAAGATTGGGACAGGGGGCTAAATGAGCAGTTCTTC.

This chain links TRBV5-1 with TRBJ1-5, with a tentative D call TRBD1 (6 bases). There are 15 residues in the CDR3. V was clipped by 0 bases and J by 7 bases, with 14 bases between them. Germline V gives CDR1 SGHRS, CDR2 YFSETQ. The CDR3 nucleotides are TGCGCCAGCAGCTTGGATCCAGGGGTAGGGCAGCCCCAGCATTTT. It translates to CASSLDPGVGQPQHF.

This sequence joins TRBV5-1 and TRBJ2-3, with TRBD2 matching 7 bases. V was pared by 0 bases and J by 2 bases, with 6 bases of the junction left unmatched. The CDR3 extends over 16 amino acids. From germline, CDR1 is SGHRS and CDR2 YFSETQ. The CDR3 DNA reads as TGCGCCAGCAGCTTGGGGGGAGCGGGGTACACAGATACGCAGTATTTT. This translates into CASSLGGAGYTDTQYF. The complete variable domain, with remaining parts taken from reference TRBV5-1 and TRBJ2-3, reads KAGVTQTPRYLIKTRGQQVTLSCSPISGHRSVSWYQQTPGQGLQFLFEYFSETQRNKGNFPGRFSGRQFSNSRSEMNVSTLELGDSALYLCASSLGGAGYTDTQYFGPGTRLTVL.

The chain joins TRBV7-8 to TRBJ1-2; possible D gene TRBD1, 5 bases. Germline lookup yields CDR1 SGHVS and CDR2 FQNEAQ. Trimming took 1 base from V and 7 from J, leaving 16 bases between them. The CDR3 is 15 residues long. The CDR3 region has the DNA TGTGCCAGCAGCTTAGATAGTAGAGGGGAGGGTGGCTACACCTTC. This gives the protein CASSLDSRGEGGYTF.

This clone showed up just a few times. This chain uses TRBV27 with TRBJ1-6; perhaps TRBD1 as D (6 bases). The CDR3 is 15 amino acids. Trimming shortened V by 0 bases and J by 7 bases, and 10 bases separated the two germline ends. Germline V lookup: CDR1 MNHEY, CDR2 SMNVEV (reference sequence). The CDR3 protein is CASSLSAGVNSPLHF. The CDR3 nucleotides are TGTGCCAGCAGTTTATCAGCAGGGGTCAATTCACCCCTCCACTTT.

This chain uses TRBV5-6 with TRBJ2-7; 10 bases match TRBD1. Per germline, CDR1 SGHDT and CDR2 YYEEEE. The junction had 5 bases not matched to a gene; V was cut back by 3 bases and J by 2 bases. The CDR3 is 15 residues long. CDR3 nucleotides: TGTGCCAGCAGCTCCGGGACAGGGGACCCCTACGAGCAGTACTTC. As protein: CASSSGTGDPYEQYF.

The chain couples TRBV5-1 to TRBJ1-2, with unresolved D. Germline V gene lookup returns CDR1 SGHRS and CDR2 YFSETQ. The CDR3 consists of 13 residues. The V and J ends lost 5 bases and 0 bases respectively, with 8 bases between them. CDR3 region: CASSPVSNYGYTF. CDR3 nucleotide sequence: TGCGCCAGCAGTCCCGTTTCTAACTATGGCTACACCTTC. The full variable domain, with the rest looked up from reference TRBV5-1 and TRBJ1-2, is KAGVTQTPRYLIKTRGQQVTLSCSPISGHRSVSWYQQTPGQGLQFLFEYFSETQRNKGNFPGRFSGRQFSNSRSEMNVSTLELGDSALYLCASSPVSNYGYTFGSGTRLTVV.

The chain recombines TRBV4-3 with TRBJ2-1, with 12 bases fitting TRBD2. Trimming removed 6 bases from V and 8 bases from J; junction bases left unmatched: 14. Germline CDR1 and CDR2: LGHNA and YSLEER. There are 17 residues in the CDR3. The CDR3 sequence is CASRQRASGREGHEQFF. The CDR3, as DNA: TGCGCCAGCAGGCAGAGGGCTAGCGGGAGGGAGGGCCATGAGCAGTTCTTC.

The chain uses TRBV7-6 and TRBJ1-1; 7 bases fit TRBD1. CDR3 length: 15 residues. Germline CDR1 and CDR2: SGHVS and FNYEAQ. J was trimmed by 2 bases and V by 2 bases; bases with no gene match: 5. Here the CDR3 reads CASSLSEGANTEAFF. The DNA for the CDR3 is TGTGCCAGCAGCTTATCGGAGGGGGCAAACACTGAAGCTTTCTTT.

The DNA for the CDR3 is TGTGCCAGCAGTGAACAGCAGGATCGCAATCAGCCCCAGCATTTT. Translating it yields CASSEQQDRNQPQHF. The chain joins TRBV2 to TRBJ1-5; D ambiguous. CDR3 length: 15 amino acids. Germline values: CDR1 SNHLY, CDR2 FYNNEI. V lost 2 bases and J 2 bases, leaving 10 bases between the germline ends.

This clone appeared once. The chain combines TRBV7-8 with TRBJ1-2; TRBD1 is a possible D gene (6 bases). Germline-derived CDR1 and CDR2 are SGHVS and FQNEAQ. The ends were cut back, 6 bases at V and 4 bases at J, with 12 bases in the middle. This CDR3 is 13 amino acids long. The CDR3 DNA reads TGTGCCAGCAGTTCGGACAGCTTCTATGGCTACACCTTC. Protein sequence: CASSSDSFYGYTF. Filled out from reference TRBV7-8 and TRBJ1-2, the complete variable domain reads GAGVSQSPRYKVAKRGQDVALRCDPISGHVSLFWYQQALGQGPEFLTYFQNEAQLDKSGLPSDRFFAERPEGSVSTLKIQRTQQEDSAVYLCASSSDSFYGYTFGSGTRLTVV.

This clone turned up a few times. The rearrangement links TRBV7-9 to TRBJ1-1; D gene ambiguous. The CDR3 consists of 13 residues. The V end lost 2 bases, the J end lost 3 bases, and 7 bases lay between the germline ends. Germline CDR1 is SEHNR and CDR2 is FQNEAQ (reference sequence). CDR3 sequence reads: CASSLRVDTEAFF. The CDR3, as DNA: TGTGCCAGCAGCTTACGGGTTGACACTGAAGCTTTCTTT.

The CDR3 DNA is TGTGCCAGCAGCTTGAAGGGTTCAGGGGTCGGCATTCAGTACTTC. Amino acid sequence: CASSLKGSGVGIQYF. J is TRBJ2-4 and V is TRBV7-9, with a weak D call TRBD1 (6 bases). This CDR3 contains 15 residues. Between the trimmed V and J ends, which lost 3 bases and 9 bases, there was a span of 18 bases. Germline V lookup: CDR1 SEHNR, CDR2 FQNEAQ (reference sequence).

The chain recombines TRBV7-9 with TRBJ1-1; D may be TRBD1 (5 bases). With 1 base removed from V and 3 bases from J, the gap between germline ends came to 12 bases. CDR3 length equals 15 residues. Germline-derived CDR1 and CDR2 are SEHNR and FQNEAQ (reference sequence). The CDR3 here is CASSLGRGVDTEAFF. As DNA, the CDR3 is TGTGCCAGCAGCTTAGGGAGGGGAGTAGACACTGAAGCTTTCTTT.

The V gene is TRBV5-6, the J gene TRBJ2-7; D not resolved. This CDR3 contains 14 residues. Germline CDR1 and CDR2: SGHDT and YYEEEE. Trimming took off 0 bases at V and 2 bases at J, with 9 bases between the two ends. The CDR3 here is CASSLGNYPYEQYF. CDR3 coding DNA: TGTGCCAGCAGCTTGGGGAACTACCCCTACGAGCAGTACTTC.

The genes are TRBV7-8 and TRBJ2-7; 12 positions agree with TRBD2. The CDR3 has 15 residues. V lost 0 bases, J lost 3 bases, and 0 bases stayed unmatched. Germline V gives CDR1 SGHVS, CDR2 FQNEAQ. The CDR3 region has the DNA TGTGCCAGCAGCTTAGCGGGACTAGCGGGCTACGAGCAGTACTTC. This gives the protein CASSLAGLAGYEQYF.